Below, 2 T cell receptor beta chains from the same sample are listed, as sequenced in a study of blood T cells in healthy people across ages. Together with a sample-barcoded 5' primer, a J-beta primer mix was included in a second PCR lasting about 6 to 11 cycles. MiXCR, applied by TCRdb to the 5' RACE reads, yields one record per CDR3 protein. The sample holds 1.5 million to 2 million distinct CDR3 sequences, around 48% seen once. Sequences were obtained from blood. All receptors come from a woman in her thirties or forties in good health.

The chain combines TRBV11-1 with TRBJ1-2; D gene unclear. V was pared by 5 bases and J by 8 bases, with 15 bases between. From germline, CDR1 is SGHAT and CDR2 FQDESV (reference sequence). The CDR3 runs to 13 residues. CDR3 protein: CASSQLGEDGYTF. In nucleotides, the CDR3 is TGTGCCAGCAGCCAACTCGGGGAGGACGGCTACACCTTC.

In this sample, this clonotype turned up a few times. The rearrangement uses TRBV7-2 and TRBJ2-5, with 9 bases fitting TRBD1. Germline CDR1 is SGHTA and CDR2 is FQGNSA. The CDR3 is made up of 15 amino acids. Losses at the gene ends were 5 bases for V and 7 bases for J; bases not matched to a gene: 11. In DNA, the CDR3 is TGTGCCAGCAGCACCGGGACAGGGAACGTAGGGACCCAGTACTTC. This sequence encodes CASSTGTGNVGTQYF.